The rows below give T cell receptor beta chains drawn from one sample of a study of blood T cell repertoires in COVID-19. Clones were read by immunoSEQ multiplex PCR, and TCRdb kept only the in-frame ones, dropping some. The sample records about 180,000 clones, around 80% being singletons. The sample taken for sequencing was peripheral blood. The receptors come from a woman of 80 years or more with COVID-19, enrolled during active disease. Both conserved end residues are part of each CDR3. The D gene is left open where the match is weak. Clone size is not always given. Where it is, it says once, few, many or a class for expanded clones.

TRBV10-3	NA	TRBJ1-4	NA	TGTGCCATCAGTGAGTCTAGATCTAATGAAAAACTGTTTTTT	CAISESRSNEKLFF
TRBV5-4	NA	TRBJ2-4	NA	TGTGCCAGCAGCTACGGGGGAGCCGCCAAAAACATTCAGTACTTC	CASSYGGAAKNIQYF
TRBV7-8	TRBD2	TRBJ2-7	NA	TGTGCCAGCAGCCGGGGGACTAGCGGGAAGACCTACGAGCAGTACTTC	CASSRGTSGKTYEQYF
TRBV5-4	TRBD1	TRBJ2-5	NA	TGTGCCAGCAGCCAAACAGGGGGCGAGGAGACCCAGTACTTC	CASSQTGGEETQYF
TRBV4-2	NA	TRBJ1-4	NA	TGTGCCAGCAGCCAAGAAGGGGGGAGGGGGACTCCGTATGAAAAACTGTTTTTT	CASSQEGGRGTPYEKLFF
TRBV7-2	NA	TRBJ2-5	NA	TGTGCCAGCAGCTTCCAGGGCCACCAAGAGACCCAGTACTTC	CASSFQGHQETQYF
TRBV18	TRBD1	TRBJ2-1	NA	TGTGCCAGCTCACCGGGACAGAGCTCCTACAATGAGCAGTTCTTC	CASSPGQSSYNEQFF
TRBV9	TRBD2	TRBJ2-1	NA	TGTGCCAGCAGCTTTGACCCGGGACTAGCGGGAGACAATGAGCAGTTCTTC	CASSFDPGLAGDNEQFF
TRBV5-1	TRBD2	TRBJ2-2	NA	TGCGCCAGCAGCCGAAGCGGGGGGACCCGGGAGCTGTTTTTT	CASSRSGGTRELFF
TRBV7-9	TRBD1	TRBJ2-3	NA	TGTGCCAGCAGCTTAGATCCGGGACAGGGGGCAGATACGCAGTATTTT	CASSLDPGQGADTQYF
TRBV28	NA	TRBJ1-4	NA	TGTGCCAGCAGTTTGGAGACAGGACGTCTTAAAAAACTGTTTTTT	CASSLETGRLKKLFF
TRBV5-1	TRBD2	TRBJ2-2	NA	TGCGCCAGCAGCTTGTTACAGCGGGGGGTCCGGGAGCTGTTTTTT	CASSLLQRGVRELFF
TRBV2	TRBD1	TRBJ2-1	NA	TGTGCCAGCTCGGACAGGGGCTACAATGAGCAGTTCTTC	CASSDRGYNEQFF
TRBV15	NA	TRBJ1-3	NA	TGTGCCACCAGCCCCCAGGGAAACACCATATATTTT	CATSPQGNTIYF
TRBV6-5	TRBD1	TRBJ1-6	NA	TGTGCCAGCCTGCGGACAGGGGCTAATTCACCCCTCCACTTT	CASLRTGANSPLHF
TRBV23-1	NA	TRBJ1-1	NA	TGCGCCAGCAGTCAAGCTCCCTCGGGGGACAACACTGAAGCTTTCTTT	CASSQAPSGDNTEAFF
TRBV19	NA	TRBJ1-2	NA	TGTGCCAGTTTACGGGGAGGCATTGACGGATATTATCGGGATTATGGCTACACCTTC	CASLRGGIDGYYRDYGYTF
TRBV27	NA	TRBJ2-2	NA	TGTGCCAGCACCACGGGGGGCCCGAACACCGGGGAGCTGTTTTTT	CASTTGGPNTGELFF
TRBV19	NA	TRBJ2-3	NA	TGTGCCAGTAGTATAGGCCCAACTTCATATACGCAGTATTTT	CASSIGPTSYTQYF
TRBV19	TRBD1	TRBJ1-2	once	TGTGCCAGTAGAGTGGACAGGGGGGACTATGGCTACACCTTC	CASRVDRGDYGYTF
TRBV7-9	NA	TRBJ2-3	NA	TGTGCCAGCAGCCTTACAGGGACGCTGAGCACAGATACGCAGTATTTT	CASSLTGTLSTDTQYF
TRBV7-6	NA	TRBJ1-4	NA	TGTGCCAGCAGCTTAGGCGGGACGCCGAATGAAAAACTGTTTTTT	CASSLGGTPNEKLFF
TRBV5-5	TRBD1	TRBJ1-2	NA	TGTGCCAGCAGCCCCAGACAGGGGATTGATGGCTACACCTTC	CASSPRQGIDGYTF
TRBV20-1	NA	TRBJ1-2	NA	TGCAGTGCTAGTATCGCGACTAACTATGGCTACACCTTC	CSASIATNYGYTF
TRBV28	TRBD1	TRBJ2-7	NA	TGTGCCAGCAGAGCGACAGGGGTCAGTAAGGAGCAGTACTTC	CASRATGVSKEQYF
TRBV4-1	TRBD2	TRBJ2-3	NA	TGCGCCAGCAGCTTCGGACTAGCGGGAGTGTCAGTCACAGATACGCAGTATTTT	CASSFGLAGVSVTDTQYF
TRBV5-1	NA	TRBJ2-2	once	TGCGCCAGCAGCTTGGTAGTCACCGGGGAGCTGTTTTTT	CASSLVVTGELFF
TRBV6-6	NA	TRBJ2-1	NA	TGTGCCAGCAGGCAACAGGGTATGTGGCACAATGAGCAGTTCTTC	CASRQQGMWHNEQFF
TRBV18	TRBD1	TRBJ2-7	NA	TGTGCCAGCTCGACGACAGGGGGCGACTACGAGCAGTACTTC	CASSTTGGDYEQYF
TRBV11-3	TRBD1	TRBJ1-1	NA	TGTGCCAGCAGCCCACAGGGGGACACTGAAGCTTTCTTT	CASSPQGDTEAFF
TRBV5-8	TRBD2	TRBJ2-1	NA	TGTGCCAGCAGCTTGTTACTAGCGGGCTTCTACAATGAGCAGTTCTTC	CASSLLLAGFYNEQFF
TRBV6-2/TRBV6-3	NA	TRBJ2-5	NA	TGTGCCAGCAGTTCGGGACTCCTAGAGACCCAGTACTTC	CASSSGLLETQYF
TRBV18	TRBD1	TRBJ2-7	once	TGTGCCAGCTCACGGCACGGGACAGGGGATTACGAGCAGTACTTC	CASSRHGTGDYEQYF
TRBV27	TRBD2	TRBJ2-1	NA	TGTGCCAGCAGTCTCTCTGCCGGGACTAGCGGGAGAGGTAAGAGCTCCTACAATGAGCAGTTCTTC	CASSLSAGTSGRGKSSYNEQFF
TRBV4-3	TRBD1	TRBJ2-1	NA	TGCGCCAGCAGCCCGGGACAGGGAATCAATGAGCAGTTCTTC	CASSPGQGINEQFF
TRBV4-1	TRBD1	TRBJ2-5	NA	TGCGCCAGCAGCCTCCGGACAGGGGGGCCTGAAGAGACCCAGTACTTC	CASSLRTGGPEETQYF
TRBV19	TRBD2	TRBJ2-5	NA	TGTGCCAGTAGTGGCCGGACTAGCGGGAAAGAGACCCAGTACTTC	CASSGRTSGKETQYF
TRBV7-9	NA	TRBJ1-2	NA	TGTGCCAGCAGCTTGACAGGCTATGGCTACACCTTC	CASSLTGYGYTF
TRBV7-8	TRBD1	TRBJ2-2	NA	TGTGCCAGCAGCTTACAACAGGGGAGCAACACCGGGGAGCTGTTTTTT	CASSLQQGSNTGELFF
TRBV30	TRBD1	TRBJ1-2	once	TGTGCCTGGAGTTTGACAGGGGCCGGCTATGGCTACACCTTC	CAWSLTGAGYGYTF
TRBV20-1	TRBD2	TRBJ2-3	NA	TGCAGTGCTAGTAGGGCTAGCGGGGGGCGCACAGATACGCAGTATTTT	CSASRASGGRTDTQYF
TRBV19	NA	TRBJ1-4	NA	TGTGCCAGTAGTACGGGGGACCATCTTGAAAAACTGTTTTTT	CASSTGDHLEKLFF
TRBV28	TRBD1	TRBJ2-7	NA	TGTGCCAGCAGTCCTCCGGACAGGGGTCCCTACGAGCAGTACTTC	CASSPPDRGPYEQYF
TRBV19	NA	TRBJ1-5	once	TGTGCCAGTAGAGATTCACAGTACAATCAGCCCCAGCATTTT	CASRDSQYNQPQHF
TRBV11-3	TRBD1	TRBJ1-6	NA	TGTGCCAGCAGCTTAGTATCCGGGACAGAGTGGTATAATTCACCCCTCCACTTT	CASSLVSGTEWYNSPLHF
TRBV28	TRBD2	TRBJ2-7	NA	TGTGCCAGCAGTTTCCCTAGCGGGGCCTACGAGCAGTACTTC	CASSFPSGAYEQYF
TRBV30	NA	TRBJ2-2	NA	TGTGCCTCGTCTGAGGGTCGGTCGGGGGAGCTGTTTTTT	CASSEGRSGELFF